The 26 T cell receptor beta chains below all came from one sample that was sequenced in a study of T cell repertoires in cytomegalovirus infection. TCRdb recomputed calls from the reads with MiXCR, one row per CDR3 protein. The top ten clones hold roughly two fifths of a sample with some 97,000 distinct CDR3 sequences, about a quarter of them seen once. Sequenced material: CD8+ T cells from PBMCs. The receptors come from a human donor in good health (CMV status not recorded). Some clones in this sample may be carry-over from other donors' samples.

This clonotype was picked up a small number of times. The gene calls are TRBV28 and TRBJ1-6, with D possibly TRBD1 on 5 matching bases. The CDR3 is made up of 17 amino acids. V was clipped by 8 bases and J by 5 bases, with 22 bases between them. Germline V gene lookup returns CDR1 MDHEN and CDR2 SYDVKM. CDR3 bases: TGTGCCAGCCGAAACCCCCGGACGGCAGGGAATAATTCACCCCTCCACTTT. Translation gives CASRNPRTAGNNSPLHF.

This clonotype has more than one count but fewer than ten. DNA of the CDR3: TGTGCCAGCAGTTACGCGGGCGCGGGCCTGGAGGAGACCCAGTACTTC. This translates into CASSYAGAGLEETQYF. J is TRBJ2-5 and V is TRBV6-8, with D possibly matching TRBD2 (5 bases). The CDR3 totals 16 residues. Trimming took off 2 bases at V and 5 bases at J, with 18 bases between the two ends. Looked up from germline, CDR1 is MNHGY and CDR2 is SAAAGT.

This clonotype was seen at least ten times. The chain couples TRBV11-2 to TRBJ2-2; D might be TRBD2 (5 bases). CDR1 and CDR2 from the germline V gene are SGHAT and FQNNGV. This CDR3 comprises 15 residues. V lost 3 bases to trimming and J lost 3 bases, with 11 bases between them. The CDR3 is CASSFSESYTGELFF. The CDR3 DNA reads TGTGCCAGCAGCTTTAGCGAGTCTTACACCGGGGAGCTGTTTTTT. Supplemented by reference TRBV11-2 and TRBJ2-2, the full variable domain reads EAGVAQSPRYKIIEKRQSVAFWCNPISGHATLYWYQQILGQGPKLLIQFQNNGVVDDSQLPKDRFSAERLKGVDSTLKIQPAKLEDSAVYLCASSFSESYTGELFFGEGSRLTVL.

The V call is TRBV7-9, the J call TRBJ2-7; D is unclear. CDR1 is SEHNR and CDR2 is FQNEAQ in the germline V gene (reference sequence). Trimming took 1 base from V and 2 from J, leaving 6 bases between them. The CDR3 totals 13 residues. This CDR3 is CASSLVVTYEQYF. In DNA, the CDR3 is TGTGCCAGCAGCTTAGTTGTGACCTACGAGCAGTACTTC.

The J gene is TRBJ2-5, the V gene TRBV6-6; possibly TRBD1 for D (6 bases). There are 16 residues in the CDR3. Per germline, CDR1 MNHNY and CDR2 SVGAGI (reference sequence). The V end lost 2 bases, the J end lost 2 bases, and 15 bases lay between the germline ends. The DNA of the CDR3 is TGTGCCAGCAGTTACCCCCGGGACACTCAACAAGAGACCCAGTACTTC. This translates into CASSYPRDTQQETQYF.

This rearrangement joins TRBV12-5 to TRBJ1-1; D gene ambiguous. The V and J ends lost 5 bases and 4 bases respectively, with 5 bases between them. CDR1 and CDR2 (germline): LGHNT, FRNRAP. The CDR3 runs to 11 residues. CDR3 in amino acids: CASGPATEAFF. In DNA, the CDR3 is TGTGCTAGTGGTCCTGCCACTGAAGCTTTCTTT.

As DNA, the CDR3 is TGTGCCAGCAGCTACCGGACAGGACTGTCGTCGGCTGAGCAGTTCTTC. The encoded protein is CASSYRTGLSSAEQFF. This sequence joins TRBV7-9 and TRBJ2-1, with TRBD1 identical over 7 bases. CDR1 is SEHNR, CDR2 FQNEAQ, per germline (reference sequence). The CDR3 is 16 amino acids. Trimming removed 4 bases from V and 9 bases from J; junction bases left unmatched: 15.

This clonotype was observed at least ten times. V usage is TRBV7-8 and J usage is TRBJ2-5, with a tentative D call TRBD2 (5 bases). CDR3 length: 13 amino acids. From germline, CDR1 is SGHVS and CDR2 FQNEAQ. V lost 4 bases to trimming and J lost 5 bases, with 11 bases between them. CDR3 nucleotide sequence: TGTGCCAGCAGCTCCCCCGGGGTGGAGACCCAGTACTTC. Its translation is CASSSPGVETQYF.

This clonotype was counted at least ten times. The rearrangement uses TRBV15 and TRBJ2-4; 7 bases align to TRBD1. Per germline, CDR1 LNHNV and CDR2 YYDKDF (reference sequence). Unmatched junction bases numbered 3, after V lost 0 bases and J lost 1 base. CDR3 length: 16 residues. CDR3 loop: CATSREQQGAKNIQYF. In DNA, the CDR3 is TGTGCCACCAGCAGAGAGCAACAGGGGGCCAAAAACATTCAGTACTTC.

The J gene is TRBJ2-7, the V gene TRBV20-1; TRBD1 is a possible D gene (6 bases). The CDR3 runs to 12 residues. Germline-derived CDR1 and CDR2 are DFQATT and SNEGSKA (reference sequence). The CDR3 region is CSARDISYEQYF. Here the CDR3 DNA reads TGCAGCGCCCGGGACATCTCCTACGAGCAGTACTTC.

The chain employs TRBV14 and TRBJ2-1; 9 bases agree with TRBD2. There are 12 residues in the CDR3. V was clipped by 8 bases and J by 8 bases; unmatched bases: 4. Germline CDR1 and CDR2: SGHDN and FVKESK. The CDR3 sequence is CASGLAGYEQFF. Written as DNA, the CDR3 is TGTGCCAGCGGTCTAGCGGGATATGAGCAGTTCTTC.

The chain combines TRBV11-2 with TRBJ2-7, with D perhaps given as TRBD1 or TRBD2 (5 bases each). The CDR3 has 16 amino acids. Trimming stripped 7 bases from V and 7 bases from J, with 26 bases between. In germline, CDR1 is SGHAT, CDR2 FQNNGV. DNA of the CDR3: TGTGCCAGCAACCGAGGAGGTGGCAGGGTCTCAAGAGAGCAGTACTTC. Amino acid sequence: CASNRGGGRVSREQYF.

This clonotype was recorded a few times. V usage is TRBV6-6 and J usage is TRBJ1-1, with D tentatively TRBD1 (5 bases). Trimming cost V 0 bases and J 4 bases, with 18 bases left between them. The CDR3 totals 17 residues. Germline-derived CDR1 and CDR2 are MNHNY and SVGAGI (reference sequence). The chain's CDR3 is CASSYSGGGGGGTEAFF. The CDR3 region has the DNA TGTGCCAGCAGTTACTCGGGGGGGGGTGGGGGAGGCACTGAAGCTTTCTTT.

This clonotype was detected a few times. The chain joins TRBV29-1 to TRBJ2-2; D might be TRBD2 (5 bases). Germline CDR1 SQVTM, CDR2 ANQGSEA. V shed 5 bases and J shed 4 bases, with 17 bases lying between them. The CDR3 extends over 15 amino acids. The CDR3 loop reads CSVNSGRGSTGELFF. CDR3 nucleotides: TGCAGCGTTAACAGCGGTCGGGGATCCACCGGGGAGCTGTTTTTT.

The chain joins TRBV6-5 to TRBJ2-1; tentatively, D is TRBD1 or TRBD2 (5 bases each). CDR3 length: 15 residues. CDR1 and CDR2 (germline): MNHEY, SVGAGI. Trimming stripped 3 bases from V and 8 bases from J, with 17 bases between. The CDR3 loop is CASSYPGAAGDEQFF. For the CDR3, the DNA is TGTGCCAGCAGTTATCCTGGGGCGGCCGGGGATGAGCAGTTCTTC.

The rearrangement joins TRBV6-2 or TRBV6-3 to TRBJ2-7, with a weak D call TRBD2 (5 bases). Trimming shortened V by 5 bases and J by 4 bases, and 9 bases separated the two germline ends. The CDR3 length is 12 residues. Germline V gene data show CDR1 as MNHEY and CDR2 as SVGEGT. As DNA, the CDR3 is TGTGCCAGCAGTCCGGCGGGTTACGAGCAGTACTTC. Protein sequence: CASSPAGYEQYF.

The chain recombines TRBV5-1 with TRBJ2-7; 10 bases are a match to TRBD1. The CDR3 has 16 residues. J lost 6 bases, V lost 4 bases, and 13 bases had no gene match. Germline V gives CDR1 SGHRS, CDR2 YFSETQ. The CDR3 region is CASSNGFGTGDGEQYF. The DNA of the CDR3 is TGCGCCAGCAGCAATGGCTTTGGGACAGGGGATGGCGAGCAGTACTTC.

The chain joins TRBV10-3 to TRBJ1-2, with D tentatively TRBD1 (5 bases). CDR3 size: 13 residues. Trimming left V 3 bases short and J 5 bases short, with 10 bases between. In germline, CDR1 is ENHRY, CDR2 SYGVKD. The CDR3 reads CAISDPGGYGYTF. The CDR3 nucleotides are TGTGCCATCAGTGACCCGGGGGGGTATGGCTACACCTTC.

The chain links TRBV19 to TRBJ2-1; no firm D call. Trimming pared 2 bases from V and 8 bases from J, leaving 7 bases between. This CDR3 contains 12 residues. Germline V CDR1 and CDR2: LNHDA, SQIVND (reference sequence). The chain's CDR3 is CASSIPADEQFF. For the CDR3, the DNA is TGTGCCAGTAGTATACCCGCAGATGAGCAGTTCTTC.

In this sample, this clonotype turned up many times. This chain links TRBV28 with TRBJ2-1; 7 bases line up with TRBD2. The CDR3 length is 16 residues. V gave up 2 bases and J gave up 0 bases; unmatched junction bases: 4. Germline V gene sequence: CDR1 MDHEN, CDR2 SYDVKM. The CDR3 spells CASSLRAGDSYNEQFF. The CDR3 bases are TGTGCCAGCAGTTTACGGGCGGGGGACTCCTACAATGAGCAGTTCTTC.

This clonotype was counted at least ten times. V is TRBV7-3 and J is TRBJ1-1, with 7 bases identical to TRBD1. Trimming removed 5 bases from V and 1 base from J; junction bases left unmatched: 4. Germline lookup yields CDR1 SGHTA and CDR2 FQGTGA. There are 14 residues in the CDR3. The CDR3 nucleotides read TGTGCCAGCAGCCAACACAGGGGGAACACTGAAGCTTTCTTT. This codes for CASSQHRGNTEAFF. Variable domain in full (rest from reference TRBV7-3 and TRBJ1-1): GAGVSQTPSNKVTEKGKYVELRCDPISGHTALYWYRQSLGQGPEFLIYFQGTGAADDSGLPNDRFFAVRPEGSVSTLKIQRTERGDSAVYLCASSQHRGNTEAFFGQGTRLTVV.

This clonotype has at least ten counts. The chain is built from TRBV7-2 and TRBJ2-5; TRBD2 aligns across 11 bases. In germline, CDR1 is SGHTA, CDR2 FQGNSA. Trimming cost V 3 bases and J 4 bases; bases outside gene matches: 4. The CDR3 sequence is 15 residues long. CDR3 loop: CASSLTSGNPETQYF. In DNA, the CDR3 is TGTGCCAGCAGCTTGACTAGCGGGAACCCAGAGACCCAGTACTTC.

This clonotype was picked up many times. The rearrangement links TRBV19 to TRBJ1-5; D is perhaps TRBD1 (5 bases). From germline, CDR1 is LNHDA and CDR2 SQIVND (reference sequence). The CDR3 runs to 16 residues. The ends were cut back, 5 bases at V and 3 bases at J, with 17 bases in the middle. The CDR3 nucleotides read TGTGCCAGTAGTTCTTTTGGGGGGGAGGTCAATCAGCCCCAGCATTTT. Its translation: CASSSFGGEVNQPQHF.

This clonotype was observed a few times. The chain joins TRBV27 to TRBJ2-7; 9 nucleotides line up with TRBD2. The length of the CDR3 is 15 residues. V lost 3 bases to trimming and J lost 6 bases; unmatched junction nucleotides: 9. Per the germline V gene, CDR1 is MNHEY and CDR2 is SMNVEV (reference sequence). CDR3 protein: CASSLASGVFGEQYF. The CDR3 nucleotides are TGTGCCAGCAGTTTGGCTAGCGGGGTTTTTGGCGAGCAGTACTTC.

This clonotype appeared many times. The chain couples TRBV20-1 to TRBJ2-3; 8 bases map to TRBD1. The J segment lost 6 bases and the V segment lost 5 bases, leaving 4 bases of the junction unmatched. This CDR3 has 12 residues. The germline CDR1 and CDR2 sequences are DFQATT and SNEGSKA (reference sequence). In nucleotides, the CDR3 is TGCAGTGCTGGACAGGGAGGTGATACGCAGTATTTT. Translated, it gives CSAGQGGDTQYF.

The CDR3 coding sequence is TGTGCCAGCAGTTCACTTAGCGGGGAAGAGACCCAGTACTTC. Translating gives CASSSLSGEETQYF. The genes are TRBV28 and TRBJ2-5; the match to TRBD2 covers 8 bases. Germline loops: CDR1 MDHEN, CDR2 SYDVKM. Trimming at V came to 4 bases and at J to 3 bases, leaving 4 bases not matched to a gene. CDR3 length equals 14 residues. Together with reference TRBV28 and TRBJ2-5, the CDR3 gives the full variable domain: DVKVTQSSRYLVKRTGEKVFLECVQDMDHENMFWYRQDPGLGLRLIYFSYDVKMKEKGDIPEGYSVSREKKERFSLILESASTNQTSMYLCASSSLSGEETQYFGPGTRLLVL.